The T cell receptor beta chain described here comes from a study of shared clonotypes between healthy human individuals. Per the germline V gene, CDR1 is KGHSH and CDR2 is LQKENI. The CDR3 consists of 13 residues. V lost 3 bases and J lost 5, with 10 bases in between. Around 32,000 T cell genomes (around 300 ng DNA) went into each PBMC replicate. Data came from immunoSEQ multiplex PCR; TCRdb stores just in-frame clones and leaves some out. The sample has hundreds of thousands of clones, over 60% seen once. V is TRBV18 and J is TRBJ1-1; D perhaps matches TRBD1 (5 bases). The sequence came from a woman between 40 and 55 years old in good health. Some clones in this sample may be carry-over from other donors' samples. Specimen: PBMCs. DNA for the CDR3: TGTGCCAGCTCACCGGGACTCGGGACTGAAGCTTTCTTT. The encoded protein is CASSPGLGTEAFF.